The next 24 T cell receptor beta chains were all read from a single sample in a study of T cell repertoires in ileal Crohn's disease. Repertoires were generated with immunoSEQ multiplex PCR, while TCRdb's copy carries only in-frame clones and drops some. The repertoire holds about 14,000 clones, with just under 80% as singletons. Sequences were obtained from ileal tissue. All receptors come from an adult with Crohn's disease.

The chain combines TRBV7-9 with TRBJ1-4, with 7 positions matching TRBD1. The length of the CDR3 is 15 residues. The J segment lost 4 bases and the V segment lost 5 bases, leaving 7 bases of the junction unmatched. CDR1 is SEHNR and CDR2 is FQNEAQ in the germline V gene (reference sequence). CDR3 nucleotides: TGTGCCAGCAGCCCTGGGACAGCCGATAATGAAAAACTGTTTTTT. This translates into CASSPGTADNEKLFF.

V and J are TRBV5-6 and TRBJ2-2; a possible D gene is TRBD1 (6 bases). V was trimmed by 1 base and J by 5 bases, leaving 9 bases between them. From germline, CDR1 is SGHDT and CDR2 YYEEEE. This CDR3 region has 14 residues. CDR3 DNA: TGTGCCAGCAGCTTGACTAGGGGGACCGGGGAGCTGTTTTTT. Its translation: CASSLTRGTGELFF.

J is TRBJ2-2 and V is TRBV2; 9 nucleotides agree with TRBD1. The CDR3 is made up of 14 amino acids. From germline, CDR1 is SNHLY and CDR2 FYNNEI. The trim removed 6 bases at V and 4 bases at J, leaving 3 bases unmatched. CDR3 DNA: TGTGCCAGCAGGGACAGGGGTAGCACCGGGGAGCTGTTTTTT. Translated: CASRDRGSTGELFF.

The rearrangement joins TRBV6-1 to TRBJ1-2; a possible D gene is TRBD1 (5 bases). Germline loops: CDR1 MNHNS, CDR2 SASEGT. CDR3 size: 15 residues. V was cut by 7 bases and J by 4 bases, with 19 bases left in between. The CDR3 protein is CASTPGAGRFYGYTF. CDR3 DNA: TGTGCCAGCACCCCTGGGGCAGGCCGATTCTATGGCTACACCTTC.

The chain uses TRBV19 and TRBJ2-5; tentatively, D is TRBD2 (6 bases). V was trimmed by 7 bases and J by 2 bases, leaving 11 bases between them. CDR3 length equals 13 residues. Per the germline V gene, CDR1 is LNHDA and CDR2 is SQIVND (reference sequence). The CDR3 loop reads CASTGGKQETQYF. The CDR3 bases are TGTGCCAGTACTGGGGGGAAACAAGAGACCCAGTACTTC.

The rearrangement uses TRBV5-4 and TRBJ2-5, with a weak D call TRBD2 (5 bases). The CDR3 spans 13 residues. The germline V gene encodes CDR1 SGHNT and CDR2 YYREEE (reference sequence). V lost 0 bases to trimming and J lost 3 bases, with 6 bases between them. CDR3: CASSLERKETQYF. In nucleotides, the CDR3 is TGTGCCAGCAGCTTGGAGCGGAAAGAGACCCAGTACTTC.

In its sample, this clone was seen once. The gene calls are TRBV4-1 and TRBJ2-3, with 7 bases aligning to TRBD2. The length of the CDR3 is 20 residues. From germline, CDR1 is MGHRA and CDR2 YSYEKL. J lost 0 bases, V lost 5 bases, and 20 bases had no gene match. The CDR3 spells CASSSQVRREMKGSTDTQYF. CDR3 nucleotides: TGCGCCAGCAGCTCTCAAGTCCGGCGGGAGATGAAGGGGAGCACAGATACGCAGTATTTT.

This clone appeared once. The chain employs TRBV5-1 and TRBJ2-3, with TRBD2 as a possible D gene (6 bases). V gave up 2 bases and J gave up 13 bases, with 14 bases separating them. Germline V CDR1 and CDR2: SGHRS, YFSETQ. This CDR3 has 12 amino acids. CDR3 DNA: TGCGCCAGCAGCTTACCGCCGGGACTCAAGTATTTT. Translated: CASSLPPGLKYF.

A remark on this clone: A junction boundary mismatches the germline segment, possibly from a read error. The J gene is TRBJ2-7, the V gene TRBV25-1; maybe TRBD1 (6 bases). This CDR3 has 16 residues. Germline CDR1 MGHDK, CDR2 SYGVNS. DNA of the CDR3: TGTGCCAGCAGTGAACGGGCAGACAGGTCCCACTACGGGCAGTACTTC. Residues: CASSERADRSHYGQYF.

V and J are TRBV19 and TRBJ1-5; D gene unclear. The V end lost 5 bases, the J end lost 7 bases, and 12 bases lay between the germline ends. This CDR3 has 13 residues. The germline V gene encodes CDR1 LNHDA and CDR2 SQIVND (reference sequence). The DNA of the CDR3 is TGTGCCAGTAGTGAAACAGCGGGGCAGCCCCAGCATTTT. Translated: CASSETAGQPQHF.

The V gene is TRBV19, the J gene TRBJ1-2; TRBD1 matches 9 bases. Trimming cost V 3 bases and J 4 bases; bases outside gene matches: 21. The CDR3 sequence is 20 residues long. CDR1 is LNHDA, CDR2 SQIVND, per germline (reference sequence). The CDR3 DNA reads TGTGCCAGTAGTATCCGATTAAGCCGGGACAGGGCGTTACTTGGCTATGGCTACACCTTC. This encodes CASSIRLSRDRALLGYGYTF. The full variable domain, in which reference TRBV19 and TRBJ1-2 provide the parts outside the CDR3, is DGGITQSPKYLFRKEGQNVTLSCEQNLNHDAMYWYRQDPGQGLRLIYYSQIVNDFQKGDIAEGYSVSREKKESFPLTVTSAQKNPTAFYLCASSIRLSRDRALLGYGYTFGSGTRLTVV.

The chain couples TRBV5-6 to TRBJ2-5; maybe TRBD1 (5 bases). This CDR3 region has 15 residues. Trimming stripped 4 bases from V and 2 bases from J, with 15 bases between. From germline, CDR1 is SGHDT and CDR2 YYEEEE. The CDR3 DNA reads TGTGCCAGCAGCCCAGGGTCGAGAGGACAAGAGACCCAGTACTTC. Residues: CASSPGSRGQETQYF.

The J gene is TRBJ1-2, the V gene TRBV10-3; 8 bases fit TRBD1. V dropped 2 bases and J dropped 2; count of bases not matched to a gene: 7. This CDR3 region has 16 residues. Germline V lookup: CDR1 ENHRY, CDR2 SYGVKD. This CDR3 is CAISEPGQGINYGYTF. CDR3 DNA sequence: TGTGCCATCAGTGAGCCAGGACAGGGAATAAACTATGGCTACACCTTC.

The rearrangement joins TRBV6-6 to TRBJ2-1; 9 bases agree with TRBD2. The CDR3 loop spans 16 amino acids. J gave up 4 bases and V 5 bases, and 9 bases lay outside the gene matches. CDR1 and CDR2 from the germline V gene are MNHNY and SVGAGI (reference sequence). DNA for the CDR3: TGTGCCAGCAGTACCCTTAGCGGGAGAGGGTACAATGAGCAGTTCTTC. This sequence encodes CASSTLSGRGYNEQFF.

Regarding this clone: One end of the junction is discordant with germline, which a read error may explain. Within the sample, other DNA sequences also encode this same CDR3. CDR3 amino acids: CASSSGTAVHGYTF. CDR3 DNA: TGTGCTAGCAGCTCCGGGACAGCCGTACATGGCTACACCTTC. This chain uses TRBV5-6 with TRBJ1-2; TRBD1 aligns across 7 bases. The CDR3 totals 14 residues. Germline V CDR1 and CDR2: SGHDT, YYEEEE.

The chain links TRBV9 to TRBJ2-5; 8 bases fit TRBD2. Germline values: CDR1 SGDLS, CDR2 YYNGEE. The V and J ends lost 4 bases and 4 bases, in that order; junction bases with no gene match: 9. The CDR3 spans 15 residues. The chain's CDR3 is CASSSTSVGRETQYF. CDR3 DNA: TGTGCCAGCAGCTCGACTAGCGTGGGGCGAGAGACCCAGTACTTC. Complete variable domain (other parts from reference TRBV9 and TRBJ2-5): DSGVTQTPKHLITATGQRVTLRCSPRSGDLSVYWYQQSLDQGLQFLIQYYNGEERAKGNILERFSAQQFPDLHSELNLSSLELGDSALYFCASSSTSVGRETQYFGPGTRLLVL.

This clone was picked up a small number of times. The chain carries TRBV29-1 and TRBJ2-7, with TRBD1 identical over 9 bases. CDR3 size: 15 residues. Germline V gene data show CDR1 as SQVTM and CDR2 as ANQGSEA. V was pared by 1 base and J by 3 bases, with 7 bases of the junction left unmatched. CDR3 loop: CSVEVTQGANYEQYF. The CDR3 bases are TGCAGCGTTGAAGTCACACAGGGGGCGAACTACGAGCAGTACTTC.

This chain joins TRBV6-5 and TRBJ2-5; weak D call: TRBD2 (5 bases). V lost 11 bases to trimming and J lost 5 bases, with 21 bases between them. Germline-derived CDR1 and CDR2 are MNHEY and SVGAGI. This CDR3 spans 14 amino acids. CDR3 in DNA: TGTGCCGTTAAGGCGGGCCCGGTTGTTGAGACCCAGTACTTC. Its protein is CAVKAGPVVETQYF.

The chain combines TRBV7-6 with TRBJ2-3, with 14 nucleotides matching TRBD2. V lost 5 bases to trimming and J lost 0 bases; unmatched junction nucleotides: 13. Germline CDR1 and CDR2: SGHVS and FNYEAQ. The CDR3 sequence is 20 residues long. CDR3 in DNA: TGTGCCAGCAGCCCTCGACTAGCGGGGGGGCGATCCCTTAGCACAGATACGCAGTATTTT. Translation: CASSPRLAGGRSLSTDTQYF. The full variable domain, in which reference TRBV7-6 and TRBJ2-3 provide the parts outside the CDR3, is GAGVSQSPRYKVTKRGQDVALRCDPISGHVSLYWYRQALGQGPEFLTYFNYEAQQDKSGLPNDRFSAERPEGSISTLTIQRTEQRDSAMYRCASSPRLAGGRSLSTDTQYFGPGTRLTVL.

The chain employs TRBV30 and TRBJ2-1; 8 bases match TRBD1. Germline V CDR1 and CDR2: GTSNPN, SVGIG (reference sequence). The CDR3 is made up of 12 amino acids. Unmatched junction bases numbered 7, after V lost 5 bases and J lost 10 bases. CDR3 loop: CAWADRGEEQFF. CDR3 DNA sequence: TGTGCCTGGGCCGACAGGGGAGAAGAGCAGTTCTTC.

CDR3 region: CASIPATSGRADTQYF. CDR3 nucleotide sequence: TGTGCCAGCATCCCGGCGACTAGCGGGAGGGCTGATACGCAGTATTTT. The rearrangement links TRBV11-2 to TRBJ2-3; the match to TRBD2 covers 14 bases. Trimming at V came to 7 bases and at J to 6 bases, leaving 9 bases not matched to a gene. Germline V gives CDR1 SGHAT, CDR2 FQNNGV. This CDR3 is 16 amino acids long.

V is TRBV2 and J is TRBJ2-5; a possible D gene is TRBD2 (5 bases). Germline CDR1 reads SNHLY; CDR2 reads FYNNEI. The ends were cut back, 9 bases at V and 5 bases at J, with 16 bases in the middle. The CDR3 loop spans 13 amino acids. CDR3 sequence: CASKRSRAETQYF. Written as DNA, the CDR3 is TGTGCCAGTAAGCGGAGTAGGGCGGAGACCCAGTACTTC.

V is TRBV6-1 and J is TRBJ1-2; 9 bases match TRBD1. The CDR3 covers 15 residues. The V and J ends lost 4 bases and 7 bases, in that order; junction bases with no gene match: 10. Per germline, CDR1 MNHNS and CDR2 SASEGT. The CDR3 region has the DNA TGTGCCAGCAGTGTCAACCGGGACAGGGTACGTGGCTACACCTTC. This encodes CASSVNRDRVRGYTF.

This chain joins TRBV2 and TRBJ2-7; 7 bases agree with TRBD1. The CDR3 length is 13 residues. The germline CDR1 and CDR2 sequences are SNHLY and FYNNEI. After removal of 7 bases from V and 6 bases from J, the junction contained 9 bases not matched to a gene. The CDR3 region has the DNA TGTGCCAGCATCCCCAGGGGGATAGGCGAGCAGTACTTC. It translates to CASIPRGIGEQYF.